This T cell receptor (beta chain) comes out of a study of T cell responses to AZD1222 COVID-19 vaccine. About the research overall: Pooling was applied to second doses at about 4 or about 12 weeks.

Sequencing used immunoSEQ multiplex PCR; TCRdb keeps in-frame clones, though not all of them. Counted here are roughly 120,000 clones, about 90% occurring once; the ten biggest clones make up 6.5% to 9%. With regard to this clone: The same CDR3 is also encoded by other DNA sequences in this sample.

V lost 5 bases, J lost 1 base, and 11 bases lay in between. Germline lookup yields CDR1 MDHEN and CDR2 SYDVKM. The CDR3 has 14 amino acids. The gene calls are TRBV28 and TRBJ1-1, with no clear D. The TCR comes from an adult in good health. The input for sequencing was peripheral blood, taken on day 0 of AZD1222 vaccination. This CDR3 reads CASSSGGPNTEAFF. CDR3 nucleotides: TGTGCCAGCAGTAGTGGCGGTCCGAACACTGAAGCTTTCTTT.